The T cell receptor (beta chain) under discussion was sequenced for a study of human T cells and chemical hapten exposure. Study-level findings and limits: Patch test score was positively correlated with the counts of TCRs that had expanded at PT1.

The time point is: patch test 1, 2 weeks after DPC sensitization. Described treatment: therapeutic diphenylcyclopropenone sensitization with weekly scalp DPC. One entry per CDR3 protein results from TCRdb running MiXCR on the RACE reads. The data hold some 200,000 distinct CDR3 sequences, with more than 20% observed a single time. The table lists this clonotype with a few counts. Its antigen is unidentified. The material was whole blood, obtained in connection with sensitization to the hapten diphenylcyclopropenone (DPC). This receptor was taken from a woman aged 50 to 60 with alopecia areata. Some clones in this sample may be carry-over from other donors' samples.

The CDR3 here is CASIGVTGREQYF. In nucleotides, the CDR3 is TGTGCCAGCATTGGCGTAACGGGCCGTGAGCAGTACTTC. This rearrangement joins TRBV2 to TRBJ2-7; D unclear. Trimming removed 7 bases at V and 7 bases at J, with 17 bases between. Per the germline V gene, CDR1 is SNHLY and CDR2 is FYNNEI. The CDR3 loop spans 13 amino acids.